Each of the 7 T cell receptor beta chains below was sequenced from the same sample in a study of identical twins' blood T cells. One entry per CDR3 protein, called by TCRdb with MiXCR from the 5' RACE reads. The table records a few hundred thousand distinct CDR3 sequences, 28% of them present only once. Sample: PBMCs. The source of these receptors is a woman between 18 and 50 years old in good health.

This clonotype appeared many times. V gene TRBV10-3 combines with J gene TRBJ1-5; no reliable D call. Germline V CDR1 and CDR2: ENHRY, SYGVKD. The CDR3 covers 16 residues. Between the trimmed V and J ends, which lost 2 bases and 6 bases, there was a span of 17 bases. Here the CDR3 DNA reads TGTGCCATCAGTGAGGGGGTTTTTGGGAAGCTTCAGCCCCAGCATTTT. It yields the protein CAISEGVFGKLQPQHF.

This clonotype was seen more than once but under ten times. The chain couples TRBV6-2 or TRBV6-3 to TRBJ1-1, with TRBD1 matching over 7 bases. With 7 bases clipped from V and 6 bases from J, the junction kept 8 bases outside the gene matches. The CDR3 loop spans 13 amino acids. Germline CDR1 reads MNHEY; CDR2 reads SVGEGT. For the CDR3, the DNA is TGTGCCAGCATTACTATGGGACAGTCTGAAGCTTTCTTT. Translating it yields CASITMGQSEAFF.

The rearrangement links TRBV7-9 to TRBJ1-5, with 8 bases identical to TRBD1. There are 16 residues in the CDR3. From germline, CDR1 is SEHNR and CDR2 FQNEAQ (reference sequence). The junction had 11 bases not matched to a gene; V was cut back by 6 bases and J by 4 bases. The CDR3 DNA reads as TGTGCCAGCAGTTCGGACAGGGAAAGACTAAATCAGCCCCAGCATTTT. This sequence encodes CASSSDRERLNQPQHF. The whole variable domain, filled in from reference TRBV7-9 and TRBJ1-5, reads DTGVSQNPRHKITKRGQNVTFRCDPISEHNRLYWYRQTLGQGPEFLTYFQNEAQLEKSRLLSDRFSAERPKGSFSTLEIQRTEQGDSAMYLCASSSDRERLNQPQHFGDGTRLSIL.

The rearrangement links TRBV9 to TRBJ1-2, with 9 bases matching TRBD1. V shed 3 bases and J 4 bases; nucleotides not matched to a gene: 4. Germline-derived CDR1 and CDR2 are SGDLS and YYNGEE. The CDR3 sequence is 14 residues long. CDR3 loop: CASSAGQGPYGYTF. The CDR3 nucleotides are TGTGCCAGCAGCGCGGGACAGGGTCCCTATGGCTACACCTTC.

As to this clonotype: One end of the junction does not line up with germline, which may come from a read error. V usage is TRBV7-9 and J usage is TRBJ2-1, with D hard to call. This CDR3 is 11 amino acids long. CDR1 is SEHNR, CDR2 FQNEAQ, per germline (reference sequence). The CDR3: CVSVADNEQFF. DNA of the CDR3: TGTGTCAGCGTGGCGGACAATGAGCAGTTCTTC.

The chain employs TRBV19 and TRBJ2-1; D unclear. The V gene lost 7 bases and the J gene lost 6 bases, with 10 bases spanning the gap. The CDR3 totals 12 residues. Germline assignment: CDR1 LNHDA and CDR2 SQIVND (reference sequence). The CDR3 reads CASNTLGNEQFF. CDR3 in DNA: TGTGCCAGTAATACCCTTGGCAATGAGCAGTTCTTC.

This clonotype was seen at least ten times. The chain is built from TRBV7-8 and TRBJ1-5; 8 bases agree with TRBD1. Germline V gene sequence: CDR1 SGHVS, CDR2 FQNEAQ. Unmatched junction bases numbered 14, after V lost 5 bases and J lost 5 bases. The CDR3 length is 17 residues. CDR3 amino acids: CASSLYTTGVSHQPQHF. The CDR3 region has the DNA TGTGCCAGCAGCCTCTACACGACAGGGGTATCACATCAGCCCCAGCATTTT.